This entry features one T cell receptor beta chain sequence. Other DNA variants within this sample encode the same CDR3. The sample belongs to a study of blood T cell repertoires in COVID-19. Generated by immunoSEQ multiplex PCR, the TCRdb table keeps only in-frame clones and is missing some. Of around 250,000 clones in the sample, around 87% were seen once. The source of this sequence is a woman between 50 and 59 years old who had recovered from COVID-19. Sequences were obtained from PBMCs or T cells enriched from blood (not recorded which).

The CDR3 region is CASSPGGRETQYF. CDR3 in DNA: TGTGCCAGCAGTCCCGGGGGTCGGGAGACCCAGTACTTC. V gene TRBV28 combines with J gene TRBJ2-5, with a possible D match to TRBD2 (6 bases). The V end lost 5 bases, the J end lost 5 bases, and 12 bases lay between the germline ends. CDR1 is MDHEN and CDR2 is SYDVKM in the germline V gene. The length of the CDR3 is 13 residues.